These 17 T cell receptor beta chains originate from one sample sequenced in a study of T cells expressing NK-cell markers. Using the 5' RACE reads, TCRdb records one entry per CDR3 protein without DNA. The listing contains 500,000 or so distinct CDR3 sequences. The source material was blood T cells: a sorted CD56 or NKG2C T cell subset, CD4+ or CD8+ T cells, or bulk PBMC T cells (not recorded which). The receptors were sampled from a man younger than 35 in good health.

CDR3 amino acids: CASSYGTIAVSYNEQFF. The chain links TRBV6-2 or TRBV6-3 to TRBJ2-1; TCRdb's D call, TRBD2, is unchecked because there is no DNA. The CDR3 runs to 17 residues. Germline-derived CDR1 and CDR2 are MNHEY and SVGEGT.

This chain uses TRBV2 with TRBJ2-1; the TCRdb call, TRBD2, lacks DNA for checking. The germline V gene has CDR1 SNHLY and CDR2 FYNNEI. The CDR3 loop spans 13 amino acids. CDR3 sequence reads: CASSVGGRNEQFF.

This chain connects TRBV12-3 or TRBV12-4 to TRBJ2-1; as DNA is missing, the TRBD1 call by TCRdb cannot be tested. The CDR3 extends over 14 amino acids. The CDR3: CASSLLSRDNEQFF.

This chain's CDR3 is CASSTPGAQETQYF. The chain has TRBV12-3 or TRBV12-4 and TRBJ2-5. The CDR3 contains 14 residues.

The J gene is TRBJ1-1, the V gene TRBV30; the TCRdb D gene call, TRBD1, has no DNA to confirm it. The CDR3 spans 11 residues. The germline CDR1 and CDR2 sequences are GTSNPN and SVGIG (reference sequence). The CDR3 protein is CAWRTGYGAFF. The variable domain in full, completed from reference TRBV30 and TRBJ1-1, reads SQTIHQWPATLVQPVGSPLSLECTVEGTSNPNLYWYRQAAGRGLQLLFYSVGIGQISSEVPQNLSASRPQDRQFILSSKKLLLSDSGFYLCAWRTGYGAFFGQGTRLTVV.

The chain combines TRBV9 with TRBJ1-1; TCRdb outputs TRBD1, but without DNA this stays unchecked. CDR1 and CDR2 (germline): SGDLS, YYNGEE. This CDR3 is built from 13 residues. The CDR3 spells CASSPRTGAEAFF.

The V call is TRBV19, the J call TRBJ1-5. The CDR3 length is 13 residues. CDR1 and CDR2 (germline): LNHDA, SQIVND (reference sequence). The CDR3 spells CASKMIGDQPQHF.

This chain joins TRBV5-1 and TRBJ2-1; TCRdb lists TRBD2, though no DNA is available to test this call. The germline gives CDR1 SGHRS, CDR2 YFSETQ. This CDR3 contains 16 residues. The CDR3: CASSLEPGLAGNEQFF.

The CDR3 spells CASEQGGYNEQFF. This chain connects TRBV25-1 to TRBJ2-1; no DNA is available, so the TRBD1 call from TCRdb remains unchecked. The length of the CDR3 is 13 residues. Looked up from germline, CDR1 is MGHDK and CDR2 is SYGVNS.

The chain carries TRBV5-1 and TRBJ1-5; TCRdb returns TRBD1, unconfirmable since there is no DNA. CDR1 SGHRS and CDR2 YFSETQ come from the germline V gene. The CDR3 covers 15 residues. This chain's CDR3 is CASSAVAGGGEPQHF.

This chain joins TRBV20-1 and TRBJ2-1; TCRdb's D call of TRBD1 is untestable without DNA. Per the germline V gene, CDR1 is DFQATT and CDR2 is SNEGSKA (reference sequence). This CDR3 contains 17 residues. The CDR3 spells CSARGSTNRVTYNEQFF.

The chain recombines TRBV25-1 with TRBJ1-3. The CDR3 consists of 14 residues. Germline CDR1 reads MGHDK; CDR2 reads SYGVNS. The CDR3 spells CASSLGARGNTIYF. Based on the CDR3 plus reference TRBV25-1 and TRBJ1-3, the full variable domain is EADIYQTPRYLVIGTGKKITLECSQTMGHDKMYWYQQDPGMELHLIHYSYGVNSTEKGDLSSESTVSRIRTEHFPLTLESARPSHTSQYLCASSLGARGNTIYFGEGSWLTVV.

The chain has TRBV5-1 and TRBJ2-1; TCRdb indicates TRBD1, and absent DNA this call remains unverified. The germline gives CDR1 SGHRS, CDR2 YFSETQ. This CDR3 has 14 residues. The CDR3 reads CASSLAGVGDEQFF.

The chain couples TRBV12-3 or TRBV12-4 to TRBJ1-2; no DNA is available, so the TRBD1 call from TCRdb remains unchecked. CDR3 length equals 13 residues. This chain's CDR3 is CASSPGGPYGYTF.

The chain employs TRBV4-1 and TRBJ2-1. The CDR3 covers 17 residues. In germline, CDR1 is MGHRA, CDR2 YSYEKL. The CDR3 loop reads CASSQDLAAGLYNEQFF.

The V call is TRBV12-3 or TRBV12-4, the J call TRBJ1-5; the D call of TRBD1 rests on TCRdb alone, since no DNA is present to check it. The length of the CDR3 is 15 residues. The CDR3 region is CASREKGDFNQPQHF.

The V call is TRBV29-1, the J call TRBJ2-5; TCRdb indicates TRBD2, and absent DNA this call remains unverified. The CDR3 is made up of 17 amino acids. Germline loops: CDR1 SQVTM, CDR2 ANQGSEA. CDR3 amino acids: CSVDGTSGRNPQETQYF. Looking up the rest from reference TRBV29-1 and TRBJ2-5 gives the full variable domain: SAVISQKPSRDICQRGTSLTIQCQVDSQVTMMFWYRQQPGQSLTLIATANQGSEATYESGFVIDKFPISRPNLTFSTLTVSNMSPEDSSIYLCSVDGTSGRNPQETQYFGPGTRLLVL.